Shown below are 17 T cell receptor beta chains from a single sample sequenced in a study of post-analysis software for immune sequencing data. Researchers reported that TCR beta cDNA libraries carried unique molecular identifiers. TCRdb re-called the PCR reads through MiXCR, storing one row per CDR3 protein. The data hold 150,000 to 200,000 distinct CDR3 sequences, with roughly 40% observed a single time. The sequencing used blood, collected after autologous hematopoietic stem cell transplantation. The receptors originated from a girl aged 5-17 years with multiple sclerosis.

The chain has TRBV6-1 and TRBJ2-1; the D gene could be TRBD1 or TRBD2 (5 bases each). This CDR3 contains 14 residues. V was cut by 8 bases and J by 0 bases, with 11 bases left in between. Germline CDR1 reads MNHNS; CDR2 reads SASEGT. The CDR3 spells CASWGTSSYNEQFF. The CDR3, as DNA: TGTGCCAGCTGGGGGACGAGCTCCTACAATGAGCAGTTCTTC.

Many counts were recorded for this clonotype. The chain joins TRBV12-3 or TRBV12-4 to TRBJ2-4; D is undetermined. This CDR3 has 11 amino acids. Trimming removed 3 bases at V and 11 bases at J, with 8 bases between. The CDR3 is CASSLASFQYF. As DNA, the CDR3 is TGTGCCAGCAGTTTGGCAAGTTTTCAGTACTTC.

This clonotype was observed a handful of times. The rearrangement joins TRBV25-1 to TRBJ2-2; 7 bases match TRBD2. V gave up 4 bases and J gave up 3 bases; unmatched junction bases: 2. This CDR3 spans 14 amino acids. CDR1 is MGHDK, CDR2 SYGVNS, per germline. CDR3 in DNA: TGTGCCAGCAGTGCTAGCGGAGACACCGGGGAGCTGTTTTTT. It is translated as CASSASGDTGELFF.

This clonotype was detected once. The CDR3 DNA reads as TGCAGTGCTAGCGTAAGCGGGAGTGAGGCAGATATGCGGTATTTT. Protein sequence: CSASVSGSEADMRYF. This chain connects TRBV20-1 to TRBJ2-3; 8 positions match TRBD2. This CDR3 has 15 amino acids. The V gene end was trimmed by 3 bases and the J gene end by 14 bases; junction bases not matched to a gene: 19. Germline CDR1 DFQATT, CDR2 SNEGSKA (reference sequence).

This clonotype was observed at least ten times. The V call is TRBV18, the J call TRBJ2-7, with 8 bases aligning to TRBD2. V shed 0 bases, J shed 8 bases, and the junction held 12 bases outside the gene matches. The CDR3 runs 16 residues. Germline CDR1 KGHSH, CDR2 LQKENI. The CDR3 DNA is TGTGCCAGCTCACCACCAGCTAGCGGGTCGGCCCCTAAGCAGTACTTC. Amino acids: CASSPPASGSAPKQYF.

This clonotype was counted only a few times. This chain uses TRBV6-2 or TRBV6-3 with TRBJ2-1; a possible D gene is TRBD2 (5 bases). V was shortened by 8 bases and J by 4 bases, with 9 bases between the two germline ends. Per germline, CDR1 MNHEY and CDR2 SVGEGT. This CDR3 has 12 amino acids. CDR3 DNA: TGTGCCAGCGGGGAGTTATACAATGAGCAGTTCTTC. Its protein is CASGELYNEQFF.

The rearrangement uses TRBV29-1 and TRBJ2-3; 7 bases fit TRBD1. This CDR3 spans 12 amino acids. CDR1 is SQVTM, CDR2 ANQGSEA, per germline. J lost 4 bases, V lost 3 bases, and 1 base had no gene match. CDR3 bases: TGCAGCGTTGAGACAGGGTCAGATACGCAGTATTTT. Translation: CSVETGSDTQYF.

The V and J genes are TRBV5-1 and TRBJ1-2; 7 bases match TRBD1. V shed 5 bases and J 3 bases; nucleotides not matched to a gene: 10. Germline V lookup: CDR1 SGHRS, CDR2 YFSETQ. The CDR3 is 15 residues long. In DNA form, the CDR3 reads TGCGCCAGCAGTTTTTTTCACAGGGGTGACTATGGCTACACCTTC. Residues: CASSFFHRGDYGYTF.

The chain couples TRBV12-3 or TRBV12-4 to TRBJ1-2; 9 nucleotides agree with TRBD1. CDR3 length equals 14 residues. Trimming at V came to 5 bases and at J to 3 bases, leaving 4 bases not matched to a gene. Here the CDR3 DNA reads TGTGCCAGCAGTCCCTGGGACAGGGACTATGGCTACACCTTC. Its protein is CASSPWDRDYGYTF.

This chain connects TRBV28 to TRBJ2-5, with TRBD2 matching over 8 bases. The trim removed 3 bases at V and 13 bases at J, leaving 13 bases unmatched. This CDR3 is 14 amino acids long. Germline V gene lookup returns CDR1 MDHEN and CDR2 SYDVKM. The DNA of the CDR3 is TGTGCCAGCAGTTTGGTTTCCAGCGGGAGTTCTGGGTACTTC. Translated, it gives CASSLVSSGSSGYF.

The chain employs TRBV11-3 and TRBJ2-7; 11 bases agree with TRBD1. The V gene's germline CDR1 is SGHNT and CDR2 YENEEA. CDR3 length: 16 residues. The J segment lost 3 bases and the V segment lost 1 base, leaving 5 bases of the junction unmatched. The CDR3 reads CASSLGGGTGGYEQYF. Here the CDR3 DNA reads TGTGCCAGCAGCTTAGGAGGCGGGACAGGGGGCTACGAGCAGTACTTC.

The chain carries TRBV9 and TRBJ2-7; D possibly corresponds to TRBD1 (5 bases). The last part of the DNA fits TRBJ2-5 better; the J call may be wrong. The CDR3 totals 15 residues. CDR1 SGDLS and CDR2 YYNGEE come from the germline V gene. The DNA for the CDR3 is TGTGCCAGCAGCGTAGAGATTGGGGCACAAGAGACCCAGTACTTC. Its translation is CASSVEIGAQETQYF.

This chain links TRBV2 with TRBJ2-3; no clear D gene. The length of the CDR3 is 13 residues. In germline, CDR1 is SNHLY, CDR2 FYNNEI. The V gene lost 9 bases and the J gene lost 4 bases, with 14 bases spanning the gap. CDR3 amino acids: CARVDFGADTQYF. As DNA, the CDR3 is TGTGCCAGAGTAGACTTTGGCGCAGATACGCAGTATTTT.

The chain is built from TRBV2 and TRBJ2-1, with TRBD2 matching 8 bases. Germline V gives CDR1 SNHLY, CDR2 FYNNEI. Trimming took 3 bases from V and 1 from J; bases not matched to a gene: 5. This CDR3 region has 16 residues. The CDR3 is CASSDRAGVSYNEQFF. As DNA, the CDR3 is TGTGCCAGCAGTGATAGAGCGGGAGTATCCTACAATGAGCAGTTCTTC. The full variable domain, with the rest looked up from reference TRBV2 and TRBJ2-1, is EPEVTQTPSHQVTQMGQEVILRCVPISNHLYFYWYRQILGQKVEFLVSFYNNEISEKSEIFDDQFSVERPDGSNFTLKIRSTKLEDSAMYFCASSDRAGVSYNEQFFGPGTRLTVL.

Concerning this clonotype itself: A much more abundant neighbour one base away suggests this may be a read error. The chain recombines TRBV12-3 or TRBV12-4 with TRBJ2-7; the match to TRBD2 covers 7 bases. CDR3 length: 14 residues. The chain's CDR3 is CACSLGGSSYEQYF. As DNA, the CDR3 is TGTGCCTGCAGTTTGGGCGGGAGCTCCTACGAGCAGTACTTC.

The J gene is TRBJ2-3, the V gene TRBV29-1, with 7 bases lining up with TRBD1. The junction had 9 bases not matched to a gene; V was cut back by 6 bases and J by 0 bases. The CDR3 contains 15 residues. CDR1 and CDR2 from the germline V gene are SQVTM and ANQGSEA. CDR3 sequence (DNA): TGCAGCGTCGGTGGGACAGAGGATAGCACAGATACGCAGTATTTT. Its protein product is CSVGGTEDSTDTQYF.

This chain connects TRBV27 to TRBJ2-3; 13 bases align to TRBD2. CDR1 and CDR2 from the germline V gene are MNHEY and SMNVEV (reference sequence). Trimming at V came to 4 bases and at J to 6 bases, leaving 4 bases not matched to a gene. The CDR3 spans 15 residues. For the CDR3, the DNA is TGTGCCAGCAGTTCCGTGACTAGCGGGAGGGATACGCAGTATTTT. Its translation is CASSSVTSGRDTQYF.